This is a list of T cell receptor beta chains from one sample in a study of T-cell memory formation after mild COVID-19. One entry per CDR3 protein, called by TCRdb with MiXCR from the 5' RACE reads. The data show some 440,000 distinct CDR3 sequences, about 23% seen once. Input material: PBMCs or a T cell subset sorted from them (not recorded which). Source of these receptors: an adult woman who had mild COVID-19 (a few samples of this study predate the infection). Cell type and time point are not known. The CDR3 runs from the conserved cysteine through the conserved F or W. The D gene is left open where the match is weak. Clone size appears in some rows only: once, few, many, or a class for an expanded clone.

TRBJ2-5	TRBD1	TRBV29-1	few	TGCAGCGCCCGACAGGGTCAAGAGACCCAGTACTTC	CSARQGQETQYF
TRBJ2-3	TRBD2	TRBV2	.	TGTGCCAGCAGTAGCGGACTAGCCTGGGATACGCAGTATTTT	CASSSGLAWDTQYF
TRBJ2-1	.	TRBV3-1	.	TGTGCCAGCAGCCAACTGTCCACCAATGAGCAGTTCTTC	CASSQLSTNEQFF
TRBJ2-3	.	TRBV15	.	TGTGCCACCAGCAGATCAATCGCTTTCCCAAGCGGAAGCCGCACAGATACGCAGTATTTT	CATSRSIAFPSGSRTDTQYF
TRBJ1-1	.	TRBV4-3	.	TGCGCCAGCAGCCCCCGACCGGGGTGGGGTGAAGCTTTCTTT	CASSPRPGWGEAFF
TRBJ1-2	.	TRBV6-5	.	TGTGCCAGCAGTTACTCGGGGGCAGGCAATGGCTACACCTTC	CASSYSGAGNGYTF
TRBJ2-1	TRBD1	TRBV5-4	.	TGTGCCAGCAGCTTGGCCCCAGGACAGGGTCACAATGAGCAGTTCTTC	CASSLAPGQGHNEQFF
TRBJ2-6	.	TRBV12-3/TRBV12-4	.	TGTGCCAGCAGTTTCCCCCTGACCTCTGGGGCCAACGTCCTGACTTTC	CASSFPLTSGANVLTF
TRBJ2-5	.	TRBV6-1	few	TGTGCCAGCAGTGAAGCGCGGGAGTCAGGGGGGGACCAAGAGACCCAGTACTTC	CASSEARESGGDQETQYF
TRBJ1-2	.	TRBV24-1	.	TGTGCCACCAGTGGCGGAGCAGGGGAAGAATGGGGCTACACCTTC	CATSGGAGEEWGYTF
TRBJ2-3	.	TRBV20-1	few	TGCAGTGCTAGCTCGGACTACGAAGATACGCAGTATTTT	CSASSDYEDTQYF
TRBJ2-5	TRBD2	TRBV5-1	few	TGCGCCAGCAGCCCAGGGACTAGTTGGGTGGAGACCCAGTACTTC	CASSPGTSWVETQYF
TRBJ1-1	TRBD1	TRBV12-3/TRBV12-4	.	TGTGCCAGCAGTTTATCGGGGACAGGGGTACCTGAAGCTTTCTTT	CASSLSGTGVPEAFF
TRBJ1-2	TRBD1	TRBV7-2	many	TGTGCCAGCAGCCCCCGGACAGGGAGGGGATATGGCTACACCTTC	CASSPRTGRGYGYTF
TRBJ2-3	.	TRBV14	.	TGTGCCAGCATCCAAGATTGGGGGGAAATACACACAGATACGCAGTATTTT	CASIQDWGEIHTDTQYF
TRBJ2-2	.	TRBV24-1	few	TGTGCCACCAGGACAGCGAACACCGGGGAGCTGTTTTTT	CATRTANTGELFF
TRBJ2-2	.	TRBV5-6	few	TGTGCCAGCAGCTTGTCGGGGGATGCCGCCGGGGAGCTGTTTTTT	CASSLSGDAAGELFF
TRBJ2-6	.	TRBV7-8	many	TGTGCCAGCAGTCCAGGGTCTTCTGGGGCCAACGTCCTGACTTTC	CASSPGSSGANVLTF
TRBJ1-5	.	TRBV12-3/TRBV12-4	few	TGTGCCAGCAGCGCTGGTTATCAGCCCCAGCATTTT	CASSAGYQPQHF
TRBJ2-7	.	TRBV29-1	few	TGCAGCGTTGAGCAGGGGGGAGGGGAGCAGTACTTC	CSVEQGGGEQYF
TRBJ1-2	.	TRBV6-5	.	TGTGCCAGCAGTCCATTGGGGGGGAACGACTATGGCTACACCTTC	CASSPLGGNDYGYTF
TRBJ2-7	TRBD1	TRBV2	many	TGTGCCAGCAGAGAACAGGGGGGCCCCTACGAGCAGTACTTC	CASREQGGPYEQYF
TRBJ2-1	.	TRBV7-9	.	TGTGCCAGCAGCTTAACACTATATGAGCAGTTCTTC	CASSLTLYEQFF
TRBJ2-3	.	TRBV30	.	TGTGCCTGGAGTCACGGGGCAGATACGCAGTATTTT	CAWSHGADTQYF
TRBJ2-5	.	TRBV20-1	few	TGCAGTGCTAGAGACCCCCTCCCCCCTAGCGAGTACCAAGAGACCCAGTACTTC	CSARDPLPPSEYQETQYF
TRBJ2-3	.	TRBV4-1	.	TGCGCCAGCAGCCCCGGGGGATCGCAGTATTTT	CASSPGGSQYF